These 9 T cell receptor beta chains came from one sample sequenced in a study of vaccination and CD4 T cells after COVID-19. These TCRs are of unknown antigen specificity. Treatment denoted: approximately 10-day PBMC culture with coronavirus spike peptide pools or control peptides (ViraFEST assay). The Oncomine TCR Beta short-read assay was applied to DNA of cultured CD4+ T cells. TCRdb independently ran MiXCR on the PCR reads; one entry per CDR3 protein. Altogether roughly 11,000 distinct CDR3 sequences are present, approximately 64% being singletons, with the ten largest covering around 28%. Sample: CD4+ T cells from blood, cultured in vitro, taken before SARS-CoV-2 vaccination. The receptors shown here come from a human donor who had recovered from COVID-19.

This clonotype has only a few counts. V usage is TRBV19 and J usage is TRBJ2-1; D gene uncertain. Trimming stripped 5 bases from V and 10 bases from J, with 15 bases between. There are 13 residues in the CDR3. Per germline, CDR1 LNHDA and CDR2 SQIVND (reference sequence). CDR3 DNA sequence: TGTGCCAGTAGTCCCCCTTCCCGTGGCGAGCAGTTCTTC. It yields the protein CASSPPSRGEQFF.

Comment on this clonotype: Germline and junction disagree at one end, which may indicate a read error. This chain connects TRBV6-1 to TRBJ1-5, with D tentatively TRBD1 (5 bases). Looked up from germline, CDR1 is MNHNS and CDR2 is SASEGT. CDR3 length equals 14 residues. Here the CDR3 DNA reads TGTGCCAGCAGCCGTGGGGCGGGCAATCGGCCCCAGCATTTT. Amino acid sequence: CASSRGAGNRPQHF.

This clonotype appeared a single time. The gene calls are TRBV20-1 and TRBJ2-7, with no clear D. V lost 3 bases and J 5 bases, leaving 5 bases between the germline ends. Per the germline V gene, CDR1 is DFQATT and CDR2 is SNEGSKA (reference sequence). CDR3 size: 10 residues. The CDR3 is CSASLNEQYF. CDR3 DNA: TGCAGTGCTAGTTTGAACGAGCAGTACTTC.

The rearrangement uses TRBV30 and TRBJ1-6, with D perhaps matching TRBD1 (5 bases). V was clipped by 4 bases and J by 6 bases, with 13 bases between them. Germline V gene data show CDR1 as GTSNPN and CDR2 as SVGIG (reference sequence). This CDR3 has 14 amino acids. The CDR3: CAWNEGTRNSPLHF. CDR3 DNA sequence: TGTGCCTGGAATGAGGGGACCCGTAATTCACCCCTCCACTTT.

The chain uses TRBV6-2 or TRBV6-3 and TRBJ2-3, with D possibly matching TRBD2 (6 bases). With 5 bases removed from V and 9 bases from J, the gap between germline ends came to 18 bases. The CDR3 runs to 14 residues. Germline V gene sequence: CDR1 MNHEY, CDR2 SVGEGT. CDR3: CASSIRSRGTTQYF. The CDR3 nucleotides read TGTGCCAGCAGTATTCGATCGCGCGGGACGACGCAGTATTTT.

V usage is TRBV27 and J usage is TRBJ1-1; D is perhaps TRBD1 (6 bases). Germline values: CDR1 MNHEY, CDR2 SMNVEV (reference sequence). The length of the CDR3 is 15 residues. Trimming stripped 3 bases from V and 6 bases from J, with 17 bases between. CDR3 in amino acids: CASSLRPQGIAEAFF. CDR3 coding DNA: TGTGCCAGCAGTTTGAGGCCCCAGGGGATCGCTGAAGCTTTCTTT.

In its sample, this clonotype was seen a few times. The chain uses TRBV4-1 and TRBJ2-3; no reliable D call. CDR1 MGHRA and CDR2 YSYEKL come from the germline V gene. Trimming shortened V by 1 base and J by 4 bases, and 9 bases separated the two germline ends. This CDR3 is built from 14 residues. The CDR3 region has the DNA TGCGCCAGCAGCCAAGCTCCCCCCTCAGATACGCAGTATTTT. This gives the protein CASSQAPPSDTQYF.

The chain combines TRBV6-1 with TRBJ1-1; TRBD1 aligns across 7 bases. J gave up 1 base and V 6 bases, and 2 bases lay outside the gene matches. The CDR3 is 13 amino acids. CDR1 and CDR2 (germline): MNHNS, SASEGT. CDR3 nucleotides: TGTGCCAGCAGGACAGGGTGGAACACTGAAGCTTTCTTT. Its translation: CASRTGWNTEAFF.

This rearrangement joins TRBV27 to TRBJ2-7; perhaps D is TRBD1 or TRBD2 (6 bases each). Trimming stripped 5 bases from V and 2 bases from J, with 10 bases between. The CDR3 length is 13 residues. Germline assignment: CDR1 MNHEY and CDR2 SMNVEV (reference sequence). The CDR3 loop is CASSPRGAYEQYF. In DNA form, the CDR3 reads TGTGCCAGCAGTCCGAGGGGGGCCTACGAGCAGTACTTC.